This TCR beta chain came from a study of beta chain features in type 1 diabetes. Overall study context: Cell yields, gender and age were comparable in patients and healthy donors.

Germline values: CDR1 SEHNR, CDR2 FQNEAQ (reference sequence). The CDR3 extends over 16 amino acids. Losses at the gene ends were 6 bases for V and 2 bases for J; bases not matched to a gene: 8. Expressed TCRB transcripts were sequenced after all isolated RNA was converted to cDNA. Assay: immunoSEQ multiplex PCR; the TCRdb copy retains only in-frame clones and omits some. This sample has about half a million clones, with 25% to 35% found just once. The clonotype was recovered from a man between 18 and 29 years old in good health. This rearrangement joins TRBV7-9 to TRBJ2-1; TRBD2 aligns across 9 bases. Source material: naive CD4+ T cells from blood. CDR3 in amino acids: CASRALSGRAYNEQFF. The CDR3 DNA is TGTGCCAGCAGGGCCCTTAGCGGGAGAGCCTACAATGAGCAGTTCTTC.